The 32 T cell receptor beta chains below come from one sample, sequenced in a study of CD8 T cells in Susac syndrome. RNA was extracted with the RNeasy kit, and a quantity of roughly 0.5 to 1 ug was reverse transcribed using random hexamers. Via MiXCR, TCRdb re-called the immunoSEQ multiplex PCR reads, giving one row per CDR3 protein. Among hundreds of thousands of distinct CDR3 sequences listed, 85% were seen once. Input material: CD8+ T cells from PBMCs. Receptors originate from a human donor with multiple sclerosis.

This chain joins TRBV2 and TRBJ2-7; 10 bases line up with TRBD1. CDR1 and CDR2 from the germline V gene are SNHLY and FYNNEI. J was trimmed by 2 bases and V by 4 bases; bases with no gene match: 5. This CDR3 contains 15 residues. The CDR3 DNA sequence: TGTGCCAGCAGTGGCCGGGACAGGGGCCCCTACGAGCAGTACTTC. Translation: CASSGRDRGPYEQYF.

The V call is TRBV28, the J call TRBJ2-3, with D possibly being TRBD2 (6 bases). Trimming cost V 1 base and J 3 bases, with 11 bases left between them. The CDR3 consists of 15 residues. CDR1 is MDHEN and CDR2 is SYDVKM in the germline V gene. This CDR3 reads CASSLFGGETDTQYF. In nucleotides, the CDR3 is TGTGCCAGCAGTTTATTCGGGGGAGAAACAGATACGCAGTATTTT.

V gene TRBV19 combines with J gene TRBJ1-1; TRBD1 matches at 7 bases. V gave up 3 bases and J gave up 6 bases; unmatched junction bases: 7. Germline CDR1 is LNHDA and CDR2 is SQIVND (reference sequence). The CDR3 length is 14 residues. The CDR3 sequence: CASSIRGPRAEAFF. Here the CDR3 DNA reads TGTGCCAGTAGTATTAGGGGGCCCCGTGCTGAAGCTTTCTTT.

This chain links TRBV9 with TRBJ2-1; no definite D call. Germline CDR1 is SGDLS and CDR2 is YYNGEE. The CDR3 has 12 residues. V lost 9 bases and J 11 bases, leaving 18 bases between the germline ends. CDR3 nucleotides: TGTGCCACCGAACCAAAAAGGGATCAGCAGTTCTTC. Its protein is CATEPKRDQQFF.

This CDR3 is CASSLFREGNYGYTF. CDR3 nucleotide sequence: TGTGCCAGCAGTTTATTCAGGGAAGGGAACTATGGCTACACCTTC. V and J are TRBV28 and TRBJ1-2; possibly TRBD1 for D (5 bases). CDR1 is MDHEN and CDR2 is SYDVKM in the germline V gene. V was cut by 1 base and J by 2 bases, with 11 bases left in between. This CDR3 contains 15 residues.

This clonotype has a handful of counts. This chain joins TRBV2 and TRBJ2-5; perhaps TRBD2 as D (5 bases). There are 10 residues in the CDR3. V gave up 6 bases and J gave up 10 bases, with 9 bases separating them. Germline-derived CDR1 and CDR2 are SNHLY and FYNNEI. CDR3: CASSGVGQYF. In nucleotides, the CDR3 is TGTGCCAGCAGCGGGGTAGGCCAGTACTTC.

The CDR3 sequence: CAWSRTILNTEAFF. CDR3 sequence (DNA): TGTGCCTGGAGTCGCACAATTTTGAACACTGAAGCTTTCTTT. This chain joins TRBV30 and TRBJ1-1; no definite D call. With 2 bases removed from V and 0 bases from J, the gap between germline ends came to 10 bases. The CDR3 has 14 amino acids. Germline V CDR1 and CDR2: GTSNPN, SVGIG (reference sequence).

The chain carries TRBV12-3 or TRBV12-4 and TRBJ2-5; 8 nucleotides align to TRBD2. Trimming removed 5 bases from V and 0 bases from J; junction bases left unmatched: 5. The CDR3 has 15 residues. CDR3 sequence: CASSRTGGYQETQYF. CDR3 nucleotide sequence: TGTGCCAGCAGTCGAACGGGGGGGTACCAAGAGACCCAGTACTTC.

The V call is TRBV28, the J call TRBJ2-7, with D tentatively TRBD1 or TRBD2 (5 bases each). Germline V gene sequence: CDR1 MDHEN, CDR2 SYDVKM. The CDR3 extends over 15 amino acids. Trimming took off 7 bases at V and 2 bases at J, with 18 bases between the two ends. In DNA, the CDR3 is TGTGCCAGCACTCTAGGGGACCCTTTTCCCTACGAGCAGTACTTC. This codes for CASTLGDPFPYEQYF. The full variable domain, rest sourced from reference TRBV28 and TRBJ2-7, is DVKVTQSSRYLVKRTGEKVFLECVQDMDHENMFWYRQDPGLGLRLIYFSYDVKMKEKGDIPEGYSVSREKKERFSLILESASTNQTSMYLCASTLGDPFPYEQYFGPGTRLTVT.

The chain is built from TRBV5-4 and TRBJ2-3; 12 bases line up with TRBD2. This CDR3 spans 16 amino acids. After removal of 4 bases from V and 6 bases from J, the junction contained 9 bases not matched to a gene. In germline, CDR1 is SGHNT, CDR2 YYREEE (reference sequence). The CDR3 bases are TGTGCCAGCAGCGAAGACCTAGCGGGAGGGCCGGATACGCAGTATTTT. This gives the protein CASSEDLAGGPDTQYF.

V gene TRBV7-3 combines with J gene TRBJ2-7, with a possible D match to TRBD2 (6 bases). This CDR3 is built from 13 residues. The V gene's germline CDR1 is SGHTA and CDR2 FQGTGA. The V end lost 5 bases, the J end lost 7 bases, and 15 bases lay between the germline ends. DNA of the CDR3: TGTGCCAGCAGCGAGGGGCGGGATCATGAGCAGTACTTC. Translating gives CASSEGRDHEQYF.

This chain links TRBV14 with TRBJ1-4, with D possibly TRBD1 on 6 matching bases. Trimming cost V 5 bases and J 15 bases, with 16 bases left between them. Looked up from germline, CDR1 is SGHDN and CDR2 is FVKESK. CDR3 length: 12 amino acids. The CDR3: CASSGRGGTLFF. In nucleotides, the CDR3 is TGTGCCAGCAGCGGTCGAGGGGGTACTTTGTTTTTT.

The chain couples TRBV6-2 or TRBV6-3 to TRBJ2-1; 8 bases are shared with TRBD2. The CDR3 contains 15 residues. Trimming took 6 bases from V and 3 from J; bases not matched to a gene: 7. Germline CDR1 is MNHEY and CDR2 is SVGEGT. The CDR3 DNA reads TGTGCCAGCAGCCTAAGCGGGAGTCTCTACAATGAGCAGTTCTTC. Translation: CASSLSGSLYNEQFF.

The chain links TRBV28 to TRBJ1-3; TRBD1 matches at 7 bases. V shed 3 bases and J 0 bases; nucleotides not matched to a gene: 5. The germline gives CDR1 MDHEN, CDR2 SYDVKM. CDR3 length equals 16 residues. The CDR3 is CASSFLQGYSGNTIYF. The CDR3 coding sequence is TGTGCCAGCAGTTTCTTACAGGGGTACTCTGGAAACACCATATATTTT.

V usage is TRBV23-1 and J usage is TRBJ2-3; possible D gene TRBD2, 7 bases. TRBV23-1 falls under the ORF class, with uncertain function. With 4 bases removed from V and 6 bases from J, the gap between germline ends came to 14 bases. CDR3 length equals 14 residues. CDR3 protein: CASSLGGLKDTQYF. Written as DNA, the CDR3 is TGCGCCAGCAGTCTCGGGGGGCTAAAGGATACGCAGTATTTT.

J is TRBJ1-4 and V is TRBV30, with TRBD1 as a possible D gene (6 bases). The CDR3 loop spans 19 amino acids. V shed 3 bases and J shed 0 bases, with 23 bases lying between them. Germline CDR1 and CDR2: GTSNPN and SVGIG (reference sequence). The CDR3 here is CAWSGFVTGKVATNEKLFF. The CDR3 DNA is TGTGCCTGGAGCGGGTTTGTCACAGGGAAAGTCGCAACTAATGAAAAACTGTTTTTT.

The chain is built from TRBV21-1 and TRBJ2-3; TRBD2, the table's D call, was not compared with the DNA. TRBV21-1 is a pseudogene locus. CDR3 length: 16 amino acids. CDR3 bases: TGTGCCAGCAGCAAAAAACTAGCGGGAGCCACAGATACGCAGTATTTT. Its protein product is CASSKKLAGATDTQYF.

J is TRBJ1-2 and V is TRBV10-3; perhaps TRBD1 as D (6 bases). Between the trimmed V and J ends, which lost 0 bases and 2 bases, there was a span of 7 bases. Germline V gene sequence: CDR1 ENHRY, CDR2 SYGVKD. This CDR3 is built from 14 residues. The DNA of the CDR3 is TGTGCCATCAGTGAGTCAGGGGGAAACTATGGCTACACCTTC. It encodes CAISESGGNYGYTF.

The CDR3 loop is CASSWQPRPTDTQYF. The CDR3 DNA is TGTGCCAGCAGTTGGCAACCGCGCCCCACAGATACGCAGTATTTT. The chain uses TRBV27 and TRBJ2-3; D not resolved. V gave up 4 bases and J gave up 2 bases, with 13 bases separating them. This CDR3 has 15 amino acids. Germline values: CDR1 MNHEY, CDR2 SMNVEV (reference sequence).

The chain uses TRBV6-5 and TRBJ2-7; 8 nucleotides align to TRBD1. V dropped 0 bases and J dropped 5; count of bases not matched to a gene: 6. Germline values: CDR1 MNHEY, CDR2 SVGAGI. The CDR3 is 15 amino acids. CDR3 sequence (DNA): TGTGCCAGCAGTTACTCTCAGGGGGCGTTAGACGAGCAGTACTTC. Its protein is CASSYSQGALDEQYF.

Of note for this clonotype: At one end, the junction sequence differs from germline, possibly due to a read error. The chain employs TRBV2 and TRBJ1-1, with TRBD1 matching over 8 bases. In germline, CDR1 is SNHLY, CDR2 FYNNEI. CDR3 length: 15 amino acids. The chain's CDR3 is CASRTDRGLNTEASF. The CDR3 DNA is TGTGCCAGCAGGACCGACAGGGGACTAAACACTGAAGCTTCCTTT.

The chain links TRBV7-9 to TRBJ2-1; TRBD2 aligns across 15 bases. Germline V lookup: CDR1 SEHNR, CDR2 FQNEAQ (reference sequence). V dropped 7 bases and J dropped 7; count of bases not matched to a gene: 11. CDR3 size: 17 residues. CDR3 DNA sequence: TGTGCCAGCAACCTAGGACTAGCGGGAGGGCTGGCAAATGAGCAGTTCTTC. Protein product: CASNLGLAGGLANEQFF. Full variable domain (missing parts from reference TRBV7-9 and TRBJ2-1): DTGVSQNPRHKITKRGQNVTFRCDPISEHNRLYWYRQTLGQGPEFLTYFQNEAQLEKSRLLSDRFSAERPKGSFSTLEIQRTEQGDSAMYLCASNLGLAGGLANEQFFGPGTRLTVL.

The V gene is TRBV7-9, the J gene TRBJ2-7; D unclear. With 5 bases removed from V and 5 bases from J, the gap between germline ends came to 10 bases. The CDR3 is 12 residues long. Per the germline V gene, CDR1 is SEHNR and CDR2 is FQNEAQ (reference sequence). In DNA form, the CDR3 reads TGTGCCAGCAGCACCTCTTTCGACGAGCAGTACTTC. This sequence encodes CASSTSFDEQYF.

Of note for this clonotype: One junction end disagrees with the germline gene, perhaps due to a read error. V gene TRBV7-9 combines with J gene TRBJ1-4; D is unresolved. Germline CDR1 is SEHNR and CDR2 is FQNEAQ (reference sequence). The CDR3 is made up of 14 amino acids. The CDR3 region has the DNA TGTACCAGCAGCGGTAAGCGAGAAGTTGAAAAACTGTTTTTT. Protein sequence: CTSSGKREVEKLFF.

This chain links TRBV7-3 with TRBJ2-3; TRBD2 aligns across 7 bases. Germline CDR1 reads SGHTA; CDR2 reads FQGTGA. The CDR3 has 15 residues. Trimming at V came to 2 bases and at J to 4 bases, leaving 6 bases not matched to a gene. This CDR3 reads CASSLSREFADTQYF. In DNA, the CDR3 is TGTGCCAGCAGCTTATCGCGGGAGTTTGCAGATACGCAGTATTTT.

The V and J genes are TRBV28 and TRBJ2-1, with D possibly matching TRBD2 (5 bases). This CDR3 has 13 residues. Germline lookup yields CDR1 MDHEN and CDR2 SYDVKM. V was shortened by 5 bases and J by 12 bases, with 17 bases between the two germline ends. DNA for the CDR3: TGTGCCAGCAGTCTGGTAGCCGAGGGCGGGCAGTTCTTC. It codes for CASSLVAEGGQFF.

The chain joins TRBV7-9 to TRBJ2-7; 9 bases are shared with TRBD1. CDR1 is SEHNR, CDR2 FQNEAQ, per germline (reference sequence). The length of the CDR3 is 14 residues. V lost 2 bases and J lost 5; bases outside the gene matches: 4. The CDR3 DNA is TGTGCCAGCAGCTTAACAGGGGGCTCGAACGAGCAGTACTTC. As protein: CASSLTGGSNEQYF.

J is TRBJ2-1 and V is TRBV13; the D is unclear. Per the germline V gene, CDR1 is PRHDT and CDR2 is FYEKMQ (reference sequence). CDR3 length: 13 amino acids. Deletions cut 2 bases from V and 3 bases from J, with 5 bases between. The CDR3 DNA sequence: TGTGCCAGCAGCTTACAGGTCTACAATGAGCAGTTCTTC. Translated: CASSLQVYNEQFF.

The rearrangement joins TRBV28 to TRBJ2-7, with D perhaps TRBD2 (5 bases). CDR1 and CDR2 (germline): MDHEN, SYDVKM. This CDR3 has 11 amino acids. V was shortened by 5 bases and J by 4 bases, with 6 bases between the two germline ends. The CDR3 loop reads CASSGLYEQYF. The DNA of the CDR3 is TGTGCCAGCAGTGGACTTTACGAGCAGTACTTC.

The chain couples TRBV27 to TRBJ2-1; 7 nucleotides match TRBD2. Germline V CDR1 and CDR2: MNHEY, SMNVEV (reference sequence). The ends lost 3 bases at V and 7 bases at J; junction bases unmatched: 9. The CDR3 totals 15 residues. The DNA for the CDR3 is TGTGCCAGCAGTTTCGAGCGGGAACGGCGGAATGAGCAGTTCTTC. Translating it yields CASSFERERRNEQFF.

The V gene is TRBV20-1, the J gene TRBJ2-1, with 8 bases matching TRBD2. This CDR3 spans 15 amino acids. Germline V gene sequence: CDR1 DFQATT, CDR2 SNEGSKA (reference sequence). The V gene end was trimmed by 6 bases and the J gene end by 0 bases; junction bases not matched to a gene: 7. CDR3: CSARTSLTSYNEQFF. The CDR3, as DNA: TGCAGTGCCCGGACTAGCTTGACCTCCTACAATGAGCAGTTCTTC.

The rearrangement joins TRBV7-9 to TRBJ1-1, with D possibly TRBD1 on 6 matching bases. The V end lost 7 bases, the J end lost 1 base, and 7 bases lay between the germline ends. There are 12 residues in the CDR3. Germline CDR1 and CDR2: SEHNR and FQNEAQ (reference sequence). The CDR3 reads CASKTGNTEAFF. The CDR3 DNA follows: TGTGCCAGCAAGACAGGGAACACTGAAGCTTTCTTT. Full variable domain (remainder filled in from reference TRBV7-9 and TRBJ1-1): DTGVSQNPRHKITKRGQNVTFRCDPISEHNRLYWYRQTLGQGPEFLTYFQNEAQLEKSRLLSDRFSAERPKGSFSTLEIQRTEQGDSAMYLCASKTGNTEAFFGQGTRLTVV.